This T cell receptor (beta chain) was obtained from a study of blood T cell repertoires in COVID-19. In the authors' methods: From reference gene primer amplification, estimates of nucleated cell counts were derived. Measured with immunoSEQ multiplex PCR; TCRdb has only the in-frame clones, and not every one. V and J calls and clone size are those listed in that table; D and trimming were worked out from the DNA. The table has some 190,000 clones, around 90% seen once. Sequenced material: peripheral blood. The receptor was derived from a human donor in a cohort sampled during active COVID-19.

The CDR3 protein is CATGISSYEQYF. The DNA of the CDR3 is TGTGCCACGGGGATTAGCTCCTACGAGCAGTACTTC. The V call is TRBV27, the J call TRBJ2-7, with a possible D match to TRBD2 (5 bases). V gave up 10 bases and J gave up 0 bases, with 10 bases separating them. From germline, CDR1 is MNHEY and CDR2 SMNVEV (reference sequence). This CDR3 has 12 residues.